The 18 T cell receptor beta chains presented below share a single source sample, sequenced in a study of regulatory T cells in long-lasting Graves disease. Indicated time point: persistent/refractory GD, antithyroid drugs over 5 years with positive TRAb. Making the TCR library involved RNA that had been extracted from PBMCs. CDR3-region Arm-PCR and iRepertoire HTBI primers produced the TCR beta libraries. TCRdb re-derived calls from the multiplex PCR reads in MiXCR, one entry per CDR3 protein. In the table there are roughly 500,000 distinct CDR3 sequences, 20% to 25% of which are singletons. This specimen was peripheral blood mononuclear cells (PBMCs), taken when the disease was refractory, from a patient treated with antithyroid drugs. These receptors originate from a female donor with Graves disease.

This clonotype has a count of ten or more. The rearrangement links TRBV7-2 to TRBJ1-6, with D uncertain. Trimming removed 7 bases from V and 9 bases from J, with 13 bases in between. CDR1 SGHTA and CDR2 FQGNSA come from the germline V gene. This CDR3 contains 13 residues. CDR3 sequence: CASNVPESSPLHF. DNA of the CDR3: TGTGCCAGCAACGTTCCAGAGAGTTCACCCCTCCACTTT.

Ten or more counts support this clonotype. J is TRBJ2-2 and V is TRBV24-1, with D perhaps given as TRBD1 or TRBD2 (5 bases each). The ends were cut back, 5 bases at V and 2 bases at J, with 11 bases in the middle. The CDR3 contains 15 residues. Germline V gives CDR1 KGHDR, CDR2 SFDVKD. The CDR3: CATSVGDDNTGELFF. Here the CDR3 DNA reads TGTGCCACCAGTGTGGGGGATGACAACACCGGGGAGCTGTTTTTT.

This clonotype was detected a few times. The chain couples TRBV9 to TRBJ2-2; D gene ambiguous. With 4 bases removed from V and 5 bases from J, the gap between germline ends came to 12 bases. The CDR3 covers 14 residues. Germline CDR1 SGDLS, CDR2 YYNGEE. In DNA form, the CDR3 reads TGTGCCAGCAGCACCCGACTGAATACCGGGGAGCTGTTTTTT. Amino acid sequence: CASSTRLNTGELFF. The variable domain in full, completed from reference TRBV9 and TRBJ2-2, reads DSGVTQTPKHLITATGQRVTLRCSPRSGDLSVYWYQQSLDQGLQFLIQYYNGEERAKGNILERFSAQQFPDLHSELNLSSLELGDSALYFCASSTRLNTGELFFGEGSRLTVL.

This clonotype was seen at least ten times. CDR3 in DNA: TGTGCCAGCAAGGATAAGGGACAGGGATCCTATAATTCACCCCTCCACTTT. Translation gives CASKDKGQGSYNSPLHF. The chain employs TRBV6-1 and TRBJ1-6, with 9 nucleotides matching TRBD1. Germline CDR1 reads MNHNS; CDR2 reads SASEGT. CDR3 length: 17 residues. Unmatched junction bases numbered 8, after V lost 7 bases and J lost 1 base.

The V gene is TRBV6-2 or TRBV6-3, the J gene TRBJ1-1; tentatively, D is TRBD1 (6 bases). The length of the CDR3 is 16 residues. Germline V gives CDR1 MNHEY, CDR2 SVGEGT. V was clipped by 6 bases and J by 1 base, with 18 bases between them. CDR3 coding DNA: TGTGCCAGCAGGACCCTCGGGGGGGCTGGGAACACTGAAGCTTTCTTT. This codes for CASRTLGGAGNTEAFF.

The chain joins TRBV4-3 to TRBJ1-4, with 8 bases matching TRBD1. V shed 0 bases, J shed 8 bases, and the junction held 5 bases outside the gene matches. Per the germline V gene, CDR1 is LGHNA and CDR2 is YSLEER. This CDR3 region has 15 residues. The CDR3 DNA follows: TGCGCCAGCAGCCAAGATTACAGGGGGGAAGAAAAACTGTTTTTT. Translated: CASSQDYRGEEKLFF.

This clonotype was detected many times. The chain employs TRBV30 and TRBJ2-5; 10 nucleotides agree with TRBD2. The CDR3 contains 13 residues. The V segment lost 5 bases and the J segment 7 bases; nucleotides outside the gene matches: 7. Germline V gives CDR1 GTSNPN, CDR2 SVGIG (reference sequence). The DNA for the CDR3 is TGTGCCTGGGCGGAGACTAGCGGGTGGACCCAGTACTTC. Protein: CAWAETSGWTQYF.

J is TRBJ1-5 and V is TRBV6-2 or TRBV6-3; D unresolved. The CDR3 has 16 amino acids. Germline lookup yields CDR1 MNHEY and CDR2 SVGEGT. V lost 0 bases and J 2 bases, leaving 11 bases between the germline ends. In DNA, the CDR3 is TGTGCCAGCAGTTACTCGAGGGTGATGGGCAATCAGCCCCAGCATTTT. Translation: CASSYSRVMGNQPQHF.

The sample holds a few counts of this clonotype. The chain combines TRBV24-1 with TRBJ2-2, with 8 bases lining up with TRBD1. J gave up 5 bases and V 3 bases, and 7 bases lay outside the gene matches. The CDR3 covers 16 residues. Germline V gene lookup returns CDR1 KGHDR and CDR2 SFDVKD. The CDR3 nucleotides are TGTGCCACCAGTGATCGGACAGGGAGTGGGACCGGGGAGCTGTTTTTT. It codes for CATSDRTGSGTGELFF.

This clonotype was picked up a small number of times. The V call is TRBV6-5, the J call TRBJ1-1; no firm D call. In germline, CDR1 is MNHEY, CDR2 SVGAGI. The ends were cut back, 4 bases at V and 1 base at J, with 10 bases in the middle. The CDR3 has 14 amino acids. The CDR3 protein is CASSFYGKNTEAFF. The CDR3 nucleotides read TGTGCCAGCAGTTTTTATGGAAAGAACACTGAAGCTTTCTTT.

With regard to this clonotype: A much larger clone differs from this one at a single base, so this may be a read error. The chain uses TRBV27 and TRBJ1-5; D perhaps matches TRBD1 (5 bases). The V gene's germline CDR1 is MNHEY and CDR2 SMNVEV (reference sequence). The CDR3 runs to 15 residues. The CDR3 region has the DNA TGTGCCAGCAGTTCTCAGGGAGAAATCAATCAGCTCCAGCATTTT. It encodes CASSSQGEINQLQHF.

This clonotype was recorded many times. The V call is TRBV11-2, the J call TRBJ2-7, with a possible D match to TRBD2 (6 bases). The CDR3 runs to 15 residues. The V gene lost 5 bases and the J gene lost 0 bases, with 14 bases spanning the gap. CDR1 and CDR2 from the germline V gene are SGHAT and FQNNGV. DNA of the CDR3: TGTGCCAGCAGCCCCTTACGGGAGAGCTCCTACGAGCAGTACTTC. Amino acids: CASSPLRESSYEQYF. Combining the CDR3 with reference TRBV11-2 and TRBJ2-7 gives the whole variable domain EAGVAQSPRYKIIEKRQSVAFWCNPISGHATLYWYQQILGQGPKLLIQFQNNGVVDDSQLPKDRFSAERLKGVDSTLKIQPAKLEDSAVYLCASSPLRESSYEQYFGPGTRLTVT.

In DNA form, the CDR3 reads TGTGCCAGCGAAGGACCGAACTTTGAAGCTTTCTTT. Protein: CASEGPNFEAFF. The rearrangement links TRBV3-1 to TRBJ1-1; D is unresolved. CDR3 size: 12 residues. Germline CDR1 is LGHDT and CDR2 is YNNKEL (reference sequence). With 8 bases removed from V and 7 bases from J, the gap between germline ends came to 14 bases.

About this clonotype itself: A junction end diverges from the germline sequence, so it may reflect a read error. The V gene is TRBV10-3, the J gene TRBJ1-1; D is uncertain. Germline V gene data show CDR1 as ENHRY and CDR2 as SYGVKD. This CDR3 is built from 15 residues. DNA for the CDR3: TGTGCCGTCAGTGAGTCGGGCACCTCTCAAACTGAAGCTTTCTTT. Translating gives CAVSESGTSQTEAFF.

This clonotype showed up many times. For the CDR3, the DNA is TGTGCCACCAGGGACAACGCCTACGAGCAGTACTTC. It yields the protein CATRDNAYEQYF. This chain joins TRBV15 and TRBJ2-7; maybe TRBD1 (5 bases). CDR1 and CDR2 (germline): LNHNV, YYDKDF (reference sequence). With 6 bases removed from V and 2 bases from J, the gap between germline ends came to 8 bases. The CDR3 totals 12 residues.

The CDR3 DNA sequence: TGTGCCACCAGTGAGGGGACATCCTACGAGCAGTACTTC. It yields the protein CATSEGTSYEQYF. The chain joins TRBV24-1 to TRBJ2-7, with D possibly TRBD1 on 6 matching bases. Germline loops: CDR1 KGHDR, CDR2 SFDVKD. The CDR3 covers 13 residues. V was cut by 4 bases and J by 1 base, with 7 bases left in between.

This clonotype was observed many times. J is TRBJ2-1 and V is TRBV7-6; 8 nucleotides match TRBD2. From germline, CDR1 is SGHVS and CDR2 FNYEAQ. V shed 3 bases and J 6 bases; nucleotides not matched to a gene: 1. CDR3 size: 13 residues. The DNA of the CDR3 is TGTGCCAGCAGCTTCGGACTAGCCAATGAGCAGTTCTTC. This encodes CASSFGLANEQFF.

The chain has TRBV20-1 and TRBJ2-7, with D maybe TRBD1 (5 bases). CDR3 size: 17 residues. CDR1 is DFQATT, CDR2 SNEGSKA, per germline (reference sequence). The V end was cut by 0 bases, the J end by 0 bases, with 18 bases between. As DNA, the CDR3 is TGCAGTGCTAGAGATTCCCGTTCAGGGCACTTCTCCTACGAGCAGTACTTC. As protein: CSARDSRSGHFSYEQYF.